A single sample is the source of the 26 T cell receptor beta chains below, sequenced in a study of siplizumab effects on memory and regulatory T cells. Measured with immunoSEQ multiplex PCR; TCRdb has only the in-frame clones, and not every one. Of around 110,000 clones in the sample, roughly 94% were seen once. Material: non-Treg CD4+ T cells sorted from blood. These receptor sequences come from a human donor in good health.

The V and J genes are TRBV5-6 and TRBJ1-5, with D perhaps matching TRBD1 (5 bases). The CDR3 covers 16 residues. V gave up 3 bases and J gave up 0 bases, with 13 bases separating them. From germline, CDR1 is SGHDT and CDR2 YYEEEE. In DNA form, the CDR3 reads TGTGCCAGCAGCTCCCGACAGCCATATAGCAATCAGCCCCAGCATTTT. This sequence encodes CASSSRQPYSNQPQHF. The variable domain in full, with the rest retrieved from reference TRBV5-6 and TRBJ1-5, is DAGVTQSPTHLIKTRGQQVTLRCSPKSGHDTVSWYQQALGQGPQFIFQYYEEEERQRGNFPDRFSGHQFPNYSSELNVNALLLGDSALYLCASSSRQPYSNQPQHFGDGTRLSIL.

As concerns this clone: The junction and the germline gene differ at one end; a read error may be behind it. This rearrangement joins TRBV18 to TRBJ1-1; D gene unclear. Germline CDR1 reads KGHSH; CDR2 reads LQKENI. This CDR3 has 14 residues. CDR3 in amino acids: CASSPDIVNAEAFF. As DNA, the CDR3 is TGTGCCAGCTCACCCGATATTGTGAACGCTGAAGCTTTCTTT.

CDR3 DNA: TGTGCCAGCAGCCCATCAGGGACAGGATCCTACGAGCAGTACTTC. Amino acid sequence: CASSPSGTGSYEQYF. The V call is TRBV5-5, the J call TRBJ2-7; 8 bases map to TRBD1. Germline trimming cut 4 bases from V and 1 base from J; bases unmatched to any gene: 7. Germline V gene sequence: CDR1 SGHKS, CDR2 YYEKEE (reference sequence). This CDR3 contains 15 residues.

The chain links TRBV4-1 to TRBJ1-4; no definite D call. V gave up 1 base and J gave up 8 bases, with 8 bases separating them. The germline V gene encodes CDR1 MGHRA and CDR2 YSYEKL. The CDR3 contains 13 residues. The CDR3 DNA is TGCGCCAGCAGCCAAGTTTTTACGGAAAAACTGTTTTTT. This encodes CASSQVFTEKLFF.

This clone was seen only a few times. This chain uses TRBV6-5 with TRBJ2-5; 7 bases are a match to TRBD1. CDR3 length: 15 residues. Germline V gene lookup returns CDR1 MNHEY and CDR2 SVGAGI. Trimming cost V 0 bases and J 4 bases; bases outside gene matches: 5. CDR3 bases: TGTGCCAGCAGTTACTCCCCGACAGGGCCAGAGACCCAGTACTTC. This encodes CASSYSPTGPETQYF.

In its sample, this clone was seen once. The rearrangement links TRBV19 to TRBJ2-3; D perhaps matches TRBD1 (5 bases). The CDR3 consists of 12 residues. V was shortened by 10 bases and J by 0 bases, with 8 bases between the two germline ends. CDR1 LNHDA and CDR2 SQIVND come from the germline V gene (reference sequence). CDR3 nucleotide sequence: TGTGCCACAAGACAGAGCACAGATACGCAGTATTTT. Translation gives CATRQSTDTQYF.

This sequence joins TRBV19 and TRBJ2-5; no firm D call. V gave up 2 bases and J gave up 3 bases, with 7 bases separating them. The CDR3 spans 13 residues. Germline V gene lookup returns CDR1 LNHDA and CDR2 SQIVND (reference sequence). This CDR3 is CASSISAEETQYF. DNA for the CDR3: TGTGCCAGTAGTATATCAGCAGAAGAGACCCAGTACTTC. The variable domain in full, with the rest retrieved from reference TRBV19 and TRBJ2-5, is DGGITQSPKYLFRKEGQNVTLSCEQNLNHDAMYWYRQDPGQGLRLIYYSQIVNDFQKGDIAEGYSVSREKKESFPLTVTSAQKNPTAFYLCASSISAEETQYFGPGTRLLVL.

The chain carries TRBV7-2 and TRBJ2-1, with no clear D. The V gene's germline CDR1 is SGHTA and CDR2 FQGNSA. The V and J ends lost 8 bases and 10 bases respectively, with 12 bases between them. CDR3 length equals 11 residues. The CDR3 loop reads CASGRVIEQFF. The DNA for the CDR3 is TGTGCCAGCGGCCGGGTTATCGAGCAGTTCTTC.

V gene TRBV10-3 combines with J gene TRBJ2-7; 10 bases fit TRBD2. Per the germline V gene, CDR1 is ENHRY and CDR2 is SYGVKD. The CDR3 runs 15 residues. Germline trimming cut 8 bases from V and 2 bases from J; bases unmatched to any gene: 9. The CDR3 sequence: CAIGGALAGAYEQYF. In nucleotides, the CDR3 is TGTGCCATCGGCGGAGCGCTAGCGGGGGCCTACGAGCAGTACTTC.

V usage is TRBV6-5 and J usage is TRBJ1-5; D might be TRBD1 (6 bases). The germline V gene has CDR1 MNHEY and CDR2 SVGAGI. The CDR3 spans 15 residues. The ends were cut back, 6 bases at V and 2 bases at J, with 14 bases in the middle. For the CDR3, the DNA is TGTGCCAGCAGGCAGGGGTTTATTGGCAATCAGCCCCAGCATTTT. It specifies CASRQGFIGNQPQHF.

The gene calls are TRBV7-2 and TRBJ2-7; 7 bases align to TRBD1. The CDR3 consists of 12 residues. Germline trimming cut 5 bases from V and 9 bases from J; bases unmatched to any gene: 7. Germline-derived CDR1 and CDR2 are SGHTA and FQGNSA. Here the CDR3 DNA reads TGTGCCAGCAGCCACGACAGGGACGCGCAGTACTTC. It yields the protein CASSHDRDAQYF. The complete variable domain, with remaining parts taken from reference TRBV7-2 and TRBJ2-7, reads GAGVSQSPSNKVTEKGKDVELRCDPISGHTALYWYRQSLGQGLEFLIYFQGNSAPDKSGLPSDRFSAERTGGSVSTLTIQRTQQEDSAVYLCASSHDRDAQYFGPGTRLTVT.

This rearrangement joins TRBV2 to TRBJ2-5, with TRBD2 matching 7 bases. Trimming cost V 3 bases and J 1 base; bases outside gene matches: 8. Germline loops: CDR1 SNHLY, CDR2 FYNNEI. The CDR3 is 16 amino acids. The CDR3 sequence: CASSEQVAGLQETQYF. The CDR3 coding sequence is TGTGCCAGCAGTGAGCAGGTAGCGGGTCTCCAAGAGACCCAGTACTTC.

The chain recombines TRBV15 with TRBJ2-3; 12 bases match TRBD2. CDR3 length equals 18 residues. The junction had 9 bases not matched to a gene; V was cut back by 4 bases and J by 1 base. Germline values: CDR1 LNHNV, CDR2 YYDKDF (reference sequence). The CDR3 protein is CATSKGLAGSPGTDTQYF. The CDR3 DNA is TGTGCCACCAGCAAAGGACTAGCGGGGAGTCCCGGCACAGATACGCAGTATTTT.

The chain combines TRBV6-6 with TRBJ2-5, with D unclear. The J call may be mistaken, given a closer DNA end match to TRBJ2-7. CDR1 is MNHNY and CDR2 is SVGAGI in the germline V gene (reference sequence). The CDR3 contains 12 residues. The CDR3 DNA reads TGTGCCAGCAGTCCACAGAGCTACGAGCAGTACTTC. It is translated as CASSPQSYEQYF.

The chain has TRBV7-3 and TRBJ1-3; D not resolved. Trimming left V 1 base short and J 4 bases short, with 8 bases between. The CDR3 has 14 residues. Germline V gene lookup returns CDR1 SGHTA and CDR2 FQGTGA. CDR3 sequence reads: CASSLNSGGNTIYF. Written as DNA, the CDR3 is TGTGCCAGCAGCTTAAATTCAGGAGGAAACACCATATATTTT.

This chain uses TRBV27 with TRBJ2-6, with D hard to call. Germline V gene lookup returns CDR1 MNHEY and CDR2 SMNVEV (reference sequence). CDR3 length equals 15 residues. V was pared by 6 bases and J by 0 bases, with 9 bases between. The CDR3 reads CASRYTSSGANVLTF. In DNA, the CDR3 is TGTGCCAGCAGATATACGAGCTCTGGGGCCAACGTCCTGACTTTC.

The CDR3 coding sequence is TGTGCCAGCAGCTTAGAGGGGCTCAAGCTACCCAATGAGCAGTTCTTC. Translated: CASSLEGLKLPNEQFF. The chain carries TRBV7-8 and TRBJ2-1; D perhaps matches TRBD1 (5 bases). This CDR3 is 16 amino acids long. V was shortened by 1 base and J by 6 bases, with 16 bases between the two germline ends. Germline V gene data show CDR1 as SGHVS and CDR2 as FQNEAQ.

The rearrangement uses TRBV6-6 and TRBJ1-2; tentative D call: TRBD1 (5 bases). The germline V gene encodes CDR1 MNHNY and CDR2 SVGAGI (reference sequence). The CDR3 contains 13 residues. With 6 bases removed from V and 4 bases from J, the gap between germline ends came to 12 bases. Here the CDR3 reads CASSRRALYGYTF. The CDR3 DNA reads TGTGCCAGCAGCCGCAGGGCCCTCTATGGCTACACCTTC.

V and J are TRBV27 and TRBJ2-7; TRBD2 agrees at 8 bases. The germline gives CDR1 MNHEY, CDR2 SMNVEV (reference sequence). V gave up 6 bases and J gave up 4 bases; unmatched junction bases: 11. This CDR3 is 15 amino acids long. The CDR3 loop is CASSSLGTSLYEQYF. The DNA of the CDR3 is TGTGCCAGCAGCTCCCTCGGGACTAGTCTTTACGAGCAGTACTTC.

This chain uses TRBV19 with TRBJ1-2; D possibly corresponds to TRBD1 (5 bases). V lost 3 bases and J lost 5, with 10 bases in between. Germline CDR1 is LNHDA and CDR2 is SQIVND (reference sequence). This CDR3 contains 13 residues. DNA for the CDR3: TGTGCCAGTAGTATCCGGGACGGTTATGGCTACACCTTC. It is translated as CASSIRDGYGYTF.

This sequence joins TRBV6-6 and TRBJ1-6, with D unresolved. In germline, CDR1 is MNHNY, CDR2 SVGAGI (reference sequence). With 0 bases removed from V and 8 bases from J, the gap between germline ends came to 8 bases. The CDR3 sequence is 14 residues long. CDR3 region: CASSYSVGHSPLHF. Written as DNA, the CDR3 is TGTGCCAGCAGTTACTCGGTGGGCCATTCACCCCTCCACTTT.

The chain couples TRBV5-1 to TRBJ2-3; D perhaps matches TRBD2 (5 bases). In germline, CDR1 is SGHRS, CDR2 YFSETQ. The V end lost 2 bases, the J end lost 4 bases, and 11 bases lay between the germline ends. The CDR3 consists of 14 residues. CDR3 sequence reads: CASSFGGPSDTQYF. The CDR3 coding sequence is TGCGCCAGCAGCTTTGGCGGGCCTTCAGATACGCAGTATTTT.

The rearrangement joins TRBV5-1 to TRBJ2-2, with D perhaps TRBD2 (6 bases). The CDR3 spans 12 residues. In germline, CDR1 is SGHRS, CDR2 YFSETQ. V was cut by 5 bases and J by 7 bases, with 9 bases left in between. The CDR3 here is CASSAGYGELFF. The CDR3 DNA is TGCGCCAGCAGTGCGGGATACGGGGAGCTGTTTTTT.

The rearrangement links TRBV9 to TRBJ2-1; TRBD2 agrees at 7 bases. The CDR3 length is 15 residues. J gave up 0 bases and V 5 bases, and 5 bases lay outside the gene matches. The germline V gene encodes CDR1 SGDLS and CDR2 YYNGEE. The CDR3 sequence: CASSQSGTSYNEQFF. The DNA for the CDR3 is TGTGCCAGCAGTCAAAGCGGGACCTCCTACAATGAGCAGTTCTTC.

In this sample, this clone turned up once. This sequence joins TRBV20-1 and TRBJ1-1; D remains ambiguous. The V and J ends lost 7 bases and 0 bases respectively, with 6 bases between them. Germline assignment: CDR1 DFQATT and CDR2 SNEGSKA (reference sequence). This CDR3 is built from 11 residues. CDR3 in amino acids: CSDVLNTEAFF. DNA of the CDR3: TGCAGTGATGTGTTGAACACTGAAGCTTTCTTT.

The chain is built from TRBV7-9 and TRBJ1-2; 10 bases map to TRBD1. This CDR3 comprises 15 residues. CDR1 and CDR2 (germline): SEHNR, FQNEAQ (reference sequence). The V and J ends lost 3 bases and 5 bases, in that order; junction bases with no gene match: 6. The CDR3 loop reads CASSFRDRGPYGYTF. CDR3 nucleotides: TGTGCCAGCAGCTTCCGGGACAGGGGTCCTTATGGCTACACCTTC.